This TCR beta chain was identified in a study of blood T cells in healthy people across ages. General study points: Both higher diversity and more naive CD4+ cells marked long-lived donors when set against aged donors.

V gave up 4 bases and J gave up 5 bases; unmatched junction bases: 2. The CDR3 has 16 residues. Germline values: CDR1 MNHEY, CDR2 SMNVEV (reference sequence). This clonotype was counted at least ten times. Its specificity is unknown. The second PCR ran roughly 7 to 11 cycles with a sample-barcoded 5' primer and J-beta primers. TCRdb ran MiXCR on the 5' RACE reads and lists one entry per CDR3 protein. The data contain under 700,000 distinct CDR3 sequences, 24% of them seen just once; the ten biggest clones take up around 10%. This sample was also put to use in a study of T cells of mothers and their children.

The rearrangement uses TRBV27 and TRBJ2-4, with 16 bases identical to TRBD2. The origin of this receptor is a boy under 18 in good health. Specimen: blood. This CDR3 reads CASSSGLAGGENIQYF. The CDR3 bases are TGTGCCAGCAGTTCGGGACTAGCGGGAGGGGAAAACATTCAGTACTTC.